The T cell receptor (beta chain) described here comes from a study of blood T cell repertoires in COVID-19. Across the whole study: The samples span acute and convalescent COVID-19 from the United States, Italy and Spain. T cells, B-cell-depleted T cells, or PBMCs provided the cDNA or gDNA that served as material.

Germline CDR1 is ENHRY and CDR2 is SYGVKD. Trimming removed 9 bases from V and 2 bases from J; junction bases left unmatched: 3. This CDR3 is 13 amino acids long. In the original processing: Estimated nucleated cell counts came from reference gene primer amplification. Measured with immunoSEQ multiplex PCR; TCRdb has only the in-frame clones, and not every one. V, J and clone size reflect that table, while D and trimming were determined from the DNA. The sample yields approximately 120,000 clones, more than 70% seen once. The rearrangement uses TRBV10-3 and TRBJ2-1, with 8 bases identical to TRBD2. Sequences were obtained from peripheral blood. This receptor was obtained from a woman aged 80 or over with acute or convalescent COVID-19. Here the CDR3 DNA reads TGTGCCATTACTAGCGGCACCTACAATGAGCAGTTCTTC. Its protein is CAITSGTYNEQFF.